Listed below are T cell receptor beta chains from one sample, sequenced in a study of T-cell reconstitution after alpha-beta-depleted transplantation in children. Each CDR3 protein gets one entry after TCRdb re-called the PCR reads with MiXCR. The data contain hundreds of thousands of distinct CDR3 sequences, just under 8.5% of them singletons. Sequencing used PBMCs, mostly from graft donor cells, obtained 180 days after TCRalphabeta/CD19-depleted stem cell transplant. These receptors all come from a male patient between 5 and 17 years old who had a stem cell transplant for acute lymphoblastic leukemia, so the T cells may come from the graft donor. CDR3s include the opening cysteine and the closing phenylalanine or tryptophan. The order of the fields is clone size, D gene, CDR3 length, J gene, V gene, CDR3 DNA, CDR3 protein. The D gene is left open where the match is weak. Part of the rows lack a size; the others show once, few, many or a class for expanded clones.

size: many
D: .
length: 17
J: TRBJ1-5
V: TRBV6-2/TRBV6-3
DNA: TGTGCCAGCAGTTTATCCTCGACGACGATGGGCAATCAGCCCCAGCATTTT
CDR3: CASSLSSTTMGNQPQHF

size: many
D: .
length: 13
J: TRBJ1-1
V: TRBV12-3/TRBV12-4
DNA: TGTGCCAGCAGTCCTAATTTGAACACTGAAGCTTTCTTT
CDR3: CASSPNLNTEAFF

size: .
D: TRBD2
length: 16
J: TRBJ2-5
V: TRBV14
DNA: TGTGCCAGCAGCCAAGACTGGCTAGCGGGAGCAGAGACCCAGTACTTC
CDR3: CASSQDWLAGAETQYF

size: many
D: .
length: 16
J: TRBJ1-4
V: TRBV20-1
DNA: TGCAGTGCTAGTAGCTTAGGGGGGAGGACTAATGAAAAACTGTTTTTT
CDR3: CSASSLGGRTNEKLFF

size: .
D: .
length: 16
J: TRBJ2-1
V: TRBV27
DNA: TGTGCCAGCAGTCCGTATCCTAGGGGCTCCTACAATGAGCAGTTCTTC
CDR3: CASSPYPRGSYNEQFF

size: many
D: .
length: 13
J: TRBJ2-2
V: TRBV27
DNA: TGTGCCAGCAAAAGATTTACCGCCGGGGAGCTGTTTTTT
CDR3: CASKRFTAGELFF

size: many
D: .
length: 14
J: TRBJ1-5
V: TRBV19
DNA: TGTGCCAGTAGAGAGCAAGCTGGCAATCAGCCCCAGCATTTT
CDR3: CASREQAGNQPQHF

size: many
D: TRBD2
length: 15
J: TRBJ2-7
V: TRBV20-1
DNA: TGCAGTGCTAGAGGTCAGCGGGGGTCCTCCTACGAGCAGTACTTC
CDR3: CSARGQRGSSYEQYF

size: many
D: .
length: 12
J: TRBJ2-5
V: TRBV10-3
DNA: TGTGCCACCTCTGAAAGTAGGGAGACCCAGTACTTC
CDR3: CATSESRETQYF

size: .
D: .
length: 13
J: TRBJ1-1
V: TRBV12-3/TRBV12-4
DNA: TGTGCCAGCAGTTCCCCCCAGGGTCCTGAAGCTTTCTTT
CDR3: CASSSPQGPEAFF

size: .
D: TRBD2
length: 15
J: TRBJ2-5
V: TRBV4-1
DNA: TGCGCCAGCAGCCAAGGCACTAGCGGGCAAGAGACCCAGTACTTC
CDR3: CASSQGTSGQETQYF

size: many
D: .
length: 13
J: TRBJ2-3
V: TRBV12-3/TRBV12-4
DNA: TGTGCCAGCAGTTTCCCCAGTCTAAGTGCGCAGTATTTT
CDR3: CASSFPSLSAQYF

size: many
D: .
length: 14
J: TRBJ2-2
V: TRBV20-1
DNA: TGCAGTGTCCCGCCGGCGCCCAACACCGGGGAGCTGTTTTTT
CDR3: CSVPPAPNTGELFF

size: few
D: TRBD1
length: 15
J: TRBJ2-1
V: TRBV19
DNA: TGTGCCAGTAGAGACAGGGATAGCTCCTACAATGAGCAGTTCTTC
CDR3: CASRDRDSSYNEQFF

size: many
D: TRBD1
length: 14
J: TRBJ1-1
V: TRBV12-3/TRBV12-4
DNA: TGTGCCAGCAGTCCGACAGGGGCGGAAACTGAAGCTTTCTTT
CDR3: CASSPTGAETEAFF

size: many
D: .
length: 12
J: TRBJ1-3
V: TRBV6-6
DNA: TGTGCCAGCAGTTTCCAGGGAAACACCATATATTTT
CDR3: CASSFQGNTIYF

size: many
D: .
length: 15
J: TRBJ1-5
V: TRBV6-2/TRBV6-3
DNA: TGTGCCAGCAGTTACGCAGGGGCGCCTCGGCAGCCCCAGCATTTT
CDR3: CASSYAGAPRQPQHF

size: few
D: .
length: 14
J: TRBJ1-2
V: TRBV27
DNA: TGTGCCAGCAGTTCGGGTACGAGAGCCAATGGCTACACCTTC
CDR3: CASSSGTRANGYTF

size: many
D: .
length: 16
J: TRBJ1-5
V: TRBV15
DNA: TGTGCCACCAGCAGAGACCTCAGGGGTAGCAATCAGCCCCAGCATTTT
CDR3: CATSRDLRGSNQPQHF

size: few
D: TRBD1
length: 17
J: TRBJ1-5
V: TRBV3-1
DNA: TGTGCCACCAGCCAGCGGACAGGGGGAACAGGCAATCAGCCCCAGCATTTT
CDR3: CATSQRTGGTGNQPQHF

size: many
D: TRBD1
length: 14
J: TRBJ2-7
V: TRBV5-6
DNA: TGTGCCAGCAGAGGTCGGACAGGGGGCCGGGAGCAGTACTTC
CDR3: CASRGRTGGREQYF

size: many
D: .
length: 16
J: TRBJ1-4
V: TRBV4-1
DNA: TGCGCCAGCAGCCATACCGACAGGCCTAGAGGTGAAAAACTGTTTTTT
CDR3: CASSHTDRPRGEKLFF

size: many
D: .
length: 13
J: TRBJ2-1
V: TRBV27
DNA: TGTGCCAGCAGGTACAGGGAAAGGAAGGAGCAGTTCTTC
CDR3: CASRYRERKEQFF

size: .
D: .
length: 12
J: TRBJ2-2
V: TRBV27
DNA: TGTGCCAGCAGTTTTCGGACCAGGGAGCTGTTTTTT
CDR3: CASSFRTRELFF

size: .
D: .
length: 18
J: TRBJ2-1
V: TRBV7-9
DNA: TGTGCCAGCAGCTCCCCGGCTAGCGCCGGGCCCTCCTACAATGAGCAGTTCTTC
CDR3: CASSSPASAGPSYNEQFF

size: many
D: .
length: 16
J: TRBJ2-1
V: TRBV7-8
DNA: TGTGCCAGCAGCTTAGAAGGGCAGACCAACTACAATGAGCAGTTCTTC
CDR3: CASSLEGQTNYNEQFF